This TCR beta chain comes out of a study of blood T cell repertoires in COVID-19. The CDR3 extends over 14 amino acids. The germline CDR1 and CDR2 sequences are MNHNY and SVGAGI (reference sequence). Losses at the gene ends were 2 bases for V and 14 bases for J; bases not matched to a gene: 6. Generated by immunoSEQ multiplex PCR, the TCRdb table keeps only in-frame clones and is missing some. Found here are a few hundred thousand clones, 80% to 90% of them singletons; the top ten hold more than 6.5%. Living in 24 US areas, the participants were between 18 and 89 years of age. Cohort allocation depended upon clinical history that participants reported. People in the exposed group encountered a COVID-19 case within 2 weeks before entering the study.

The sequencing sample was made of PBMCs or T cells enriched from blood (not recorded which). The receptor was isolated from a woman between 45 and 65 years old who had been exposed to COVID-19. V and J are TRBV6-6 and TRBJ1-6; TRBD1 agrees at 10 bases. For the CDR3, the DNA is TGTGCCAGCAGTTACGGACAGGGGGGTAGAACCCTCCACTTT. This encodes CASSYGQGGRTLHF.